Presented here are 15 T cell receptor beta chains from one specimen sequenced in a study of blood T cell repertoires in COVID-19. Sequencing used immunoSEQ multiplex PCR; TCRdb keeps in-frame clones, though not all of them. Of 250,000 or so clones listed, approximately 84% are singletons. The sequenced sample consisted of PBMCs or T cells enriched from blood (not recorded which). The source of these receptors is a woman in her fifties or sixties who had been exposed to COVID-19.

V is TRBV28 and J is TRBJ2-1; 10 positions agree with TRBD1. Looked up from germline, CDR1 is MDHEN and CDR2 is SYDVKM. This CDR3 comprises 12 residues. J gave up 7 bases and V 11 bases, and 5 bases lay outside the gene matches. The CDR3 coding sequence is TGTGCCGCGGGGACAGGGGAGAATGAGCAGTTCTTC. Amino acids: CAAGTGENEQFF.

The V call is TRBV6-2 or TRBV6-3, the J call TRBJ2-2; D may be TRBD2 (5 bases). The CDR3 extends over 18 amino acids. The germline V gene encodes CDR1 MNHEY and CDR2 SVGEGT. V lost 4 bases to trimming and J lost 5 bases, with 23 bases between them. CDR3 bases: TGTGCCAGCAGTTCGGCCACCCAGAGGGCGCAAGGGACCGGGGAGCTGTTTTTT. Its protein is CASSSATQRAQGTGELFF.

The chain is built from TRBV5-1 and TRBJ1-4, with 8 positions matching TRBD1. Germline V CDR1 and CDR2: SGHRS, YFSETQ. The CDR3 is 14 amino acids. With V trimmed by 4 bases and J by 7 bases, 6 bases remained unmatched. CDR3 sequence: CASSPGGQVEKLFF. The CDR3 region has the DNA TGCGCCAGCAGCCCAGGGGGACAGGTTGAAAAACTGTTTTTT.

The V gene is TRBV19, the J gene TRBJ2-7; 8 bases match TRBD2. Per germline, CDR1 LNHDA and CDR2 SQIVND (reference sequence). The J segment lost 2 bases and the V segment lost 1 base, leaving 4 bases of the junction unmatched. This CDR3 spans 15 amino acids. The CDR3 DNA sequence: TGTGCCAGTAGTATAGCCCCGGGGGGGCCCTACGAGCAGTACTTC. Its protein product is CASSIAPGGPYEQYF.

This chain uses TRBV9 with TRBJ1-4, with D possibly matching TRBD1 (6 bases). The ends were cut back, 4 bases at V and 7 bases at J, with 14 bases in the middle. Germline V gives CDR1 SGDLS, CDR2 YYNGEE. This CDR3 is 14 amino acids long. As DNA, the CDR3 is TGTGCCAGCAGCTTAGGGGGGGTCGGTGAAAAACTGTTTTTT. It specifies CASSLGGVGEKLFF.

CDR3 nucleotide sequence: TGTGCCAGCAGCTTAGGCCAGGCGACCCAGTACTTC. Translating it yields CASSLGQATQYF. V is TRBV13 and J is TRBJ2-5; no firm D call. Germline V gives CDR1 PRHDT, CDR2 FYEKMQ (reference sequence). CDR3 length equals 12 residues. V gave up 0 bases and J gave up 7 bases, with 6 bases separating them.

The chain carries TRBV7-8 and TRBJ1-5; TRBD1 is a possible D gene (5 bases). Germline values: CDR1 SGHVS, CDR2 FQNEAQ. The CDR3 covers 14 residues. V was pared by 5 bases and J by 2 bases, with 10 bases between. CDR3 protein: CASSGDRRNQPQHF. The CDR3 DNA reads TGTGCCAGCAGCGGAGACAGACGCAATCAGCCCCAGCATTTT.

The V call is TRBV11-2, the J call TRBJ1-2; D is ambiguous. Germline CDR1 and CDR2: SGHAT and FQNNGV. This CDR3 contains 13 residues. V was pared by 4 bases and J by 8 bases, with 14 bases between. CDR3 sequence (DNA): TGTGCCAGCAGCTCAGACATACTAAGGGGCTACACCTTC. This translates into CASSSDILRGYTF.

This chain joins TRBV5-1 and TRBJ2-3; TRBD2 matches 8 bases. J gave up 9 bases and V 4 bases, and 10 bases lay outside the gene matches. The CDR3 extends over 14 amino acids. Germline-derived CDR1 and CDR2 are SGHRS and YFSETQ. CDR3 sequence: CASSAGLGPATQYF. DNA for the CDR3: TGCGCCAGCAGCGCGGGACTAGGCCCGGCCACGCAGTATTTT.

V usage is TRBV12-3 or TRBV12-4 and J usage is TRBJ2-3, with no clear D. CDR3 length: 13 amino acids. V lost 6 bases and J lost 4, with 11 bases in between. The CDR3 DNA reads as TGTGCCAGCAGACTTACAGTGGCAGATACGCAGTATTTT. This encodes CASRLTVADTQYF.

The chain combines TRBV11-2 with TRBJ1-3; unclear D gene. Germline V gives CDR1 SGHAT, CDR2 FQNNGV. The CDR3 spans 15 residues. The germline V and J ends were trimmed by 5 bases and 0 bases, with 11 bases remaining between them. The DNA of the CDR3 is TGTGCCAGCAGCCCAGGACGGGACTCTGGAAACACCATATATTTT. Translated, it gives CASSPGRDSGNTIYF.

V gene TRBV29-1 combines with J gene TRBJ2-1, with 10 bases lining up with TRBD2. V lost 4 bases to trimming and J lost 7 bases; unmatched junction nucleotides: 10. Germline CDR1 SQVTM, CDR2 ANQGSEA. The CDR3 runs to 15 residues. For the CDR3, the DNA is TGCAGCGTTGCTGCTAGCGGGGGAGCTTTAAATGAGCAGTTCTTC. This codes for CSVAASGGALNEQFF.

CDR3 nucleotides: TGTGCCAGCAGCGCGGTAGTAGGGGGACAGATTAGCACCATATATTTT. As protein: CASSAVVGGQISTIYF. The chain recombines TRBV9 with TRBJ1-3, with TRBD1 matching 7 bases. V shed 3 bases and J 9 bases; nucleotides not matched to a gene: 15. This CDR3 comprises 16 residues. Germline V gene sequence: CDR1 SGDLS, CDR2 YYNGEE.

The chain is built from TRBV13 and TRBJ2-5; 7 bases match TRBD1. Germline V lookup: CDR1 PRHDT, CDR2 FYEKMQ (reference sequence). The CDR3 totals 15 residues. Losses at the gene ends were 2 bases for V and 4 bases for J; bases not matched to a gene: 7. CDR3 amino acids: CASSLSDRVGETQYF. The DNA for the CDR3 is TGTGCCAGCAGCTTAAGTGACAGGGTTGGAGAGACCCAGTACTTC.

The chain joins TRBV5-5 to TRBJ2-1; D might be TRBD2 (5 bases). The V gene lost 4 bases and the J gene lost 7 bases, with 18 bases spanning the gap. The CDR3 contains 15 residues. In germline, CDR1 is SGHKS, CDR2 YYEKEE (reference sequence). The CDR3 coding sequence is TGTGCCAGCAGCCTCGACGCGGGTAGATCAAATGAGCAGTTCTTC. Residues: CASSLDAGRSNEQFF.